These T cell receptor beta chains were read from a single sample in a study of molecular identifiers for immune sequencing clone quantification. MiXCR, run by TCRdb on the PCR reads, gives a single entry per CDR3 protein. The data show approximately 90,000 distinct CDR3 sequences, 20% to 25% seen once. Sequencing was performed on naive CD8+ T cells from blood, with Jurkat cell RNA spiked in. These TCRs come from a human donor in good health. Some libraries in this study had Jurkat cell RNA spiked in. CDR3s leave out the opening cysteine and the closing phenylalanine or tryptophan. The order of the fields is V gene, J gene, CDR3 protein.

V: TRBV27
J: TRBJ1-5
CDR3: ASSGGGAHQPQH

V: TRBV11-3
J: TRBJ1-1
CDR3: ASSLAVNTEAF

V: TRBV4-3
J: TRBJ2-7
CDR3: ASSQDLVGDEQY

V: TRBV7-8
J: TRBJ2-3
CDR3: ASSLTQKWGDTQY

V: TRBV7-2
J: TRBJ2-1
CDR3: ASSPRTSGGNEQF

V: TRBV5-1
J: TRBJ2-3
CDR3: ASSAGLISTDTQY

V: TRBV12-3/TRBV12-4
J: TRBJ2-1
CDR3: ASSLAAGGPDEQF

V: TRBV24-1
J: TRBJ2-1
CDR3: ATGLADYNEQF

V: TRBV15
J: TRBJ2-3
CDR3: ATSKGKDTQY

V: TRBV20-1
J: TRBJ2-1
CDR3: SARDPRGLTSWSYNEQF

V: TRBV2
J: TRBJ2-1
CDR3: ASSLGLIYNEQF

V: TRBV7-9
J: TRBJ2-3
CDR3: ASSLQGTDTQY

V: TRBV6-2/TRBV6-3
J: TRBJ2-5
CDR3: ASSQEFGQQAPQY

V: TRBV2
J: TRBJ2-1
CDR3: ASSETSGSSYNEQF

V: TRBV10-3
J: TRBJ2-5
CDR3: AISTGGSGTQETQY

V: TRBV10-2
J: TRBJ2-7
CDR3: ASSEMYSGGSYEQY

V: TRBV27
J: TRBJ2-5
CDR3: ASRWTGEETQY

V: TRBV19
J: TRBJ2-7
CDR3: ASSADSSYEQY

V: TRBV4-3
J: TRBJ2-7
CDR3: ASSQDRDRVYEQY

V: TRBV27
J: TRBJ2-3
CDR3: ASSFIGSRGATDTQY

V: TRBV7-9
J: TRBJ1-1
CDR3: ASGLTPNTDAF

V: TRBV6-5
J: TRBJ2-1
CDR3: ASSPPVLGSYNEQF

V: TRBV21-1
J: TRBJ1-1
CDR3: ATGQGAVETEAF

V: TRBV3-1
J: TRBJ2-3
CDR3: ASSPYPGGSVEKYTDTQY

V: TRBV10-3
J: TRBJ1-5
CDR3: ATKLGANQPQH

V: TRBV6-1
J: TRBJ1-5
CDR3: ASSEDTYSNQPQH

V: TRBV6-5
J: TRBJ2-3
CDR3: ASSYSPSSTDTQY

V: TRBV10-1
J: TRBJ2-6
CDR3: ASSGGTAGANVLT

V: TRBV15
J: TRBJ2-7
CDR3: ATSRDRGYEQY

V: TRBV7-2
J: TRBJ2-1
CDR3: ASSLNYNEQF

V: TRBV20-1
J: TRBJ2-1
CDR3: SARPAGYNEQF

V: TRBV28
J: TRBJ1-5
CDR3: ASSQTGQGRQPQH

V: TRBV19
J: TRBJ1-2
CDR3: ASSSTGGSYGYT

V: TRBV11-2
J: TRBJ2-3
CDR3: ASSLGFDTQY

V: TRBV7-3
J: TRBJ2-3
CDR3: ASSLTREYSDTQY

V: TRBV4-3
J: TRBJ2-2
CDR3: ASSQEAGGAGELF

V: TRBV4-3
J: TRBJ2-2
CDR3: ASSQDTQDGELF

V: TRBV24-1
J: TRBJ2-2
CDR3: AARDQGTGELF

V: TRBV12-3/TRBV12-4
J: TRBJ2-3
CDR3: ASSSLRQISTDTQY

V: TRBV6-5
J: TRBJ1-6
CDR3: ASLRGAYHNSPLH

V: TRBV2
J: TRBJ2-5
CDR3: ASSEAFGGASGVFLQETQY

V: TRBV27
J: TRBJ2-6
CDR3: ASSLIGLSGANVLT

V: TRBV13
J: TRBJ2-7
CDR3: ASSLGRGAYEQY

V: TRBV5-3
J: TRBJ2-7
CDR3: ASSLWASYEQS

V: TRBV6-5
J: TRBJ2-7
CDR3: ASTDGPSYEQY

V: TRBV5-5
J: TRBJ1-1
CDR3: ASSPRQPFPRSALPF

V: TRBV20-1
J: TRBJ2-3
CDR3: SARLTREPADTQY

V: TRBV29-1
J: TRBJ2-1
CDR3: SVCWDTPLLSYNEQF

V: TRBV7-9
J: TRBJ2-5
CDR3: ASSLLETQY

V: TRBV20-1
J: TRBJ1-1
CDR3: SARTGGRAEAF

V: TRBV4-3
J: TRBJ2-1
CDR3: ASSQDGGGSYNEQF

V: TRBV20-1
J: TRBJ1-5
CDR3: SAGGLRGQQPQH

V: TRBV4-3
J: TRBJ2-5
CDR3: ASSQEGTETQY

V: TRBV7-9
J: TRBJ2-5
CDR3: ASFPPFAEVPQETQY

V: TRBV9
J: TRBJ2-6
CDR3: ASSVRANVLT